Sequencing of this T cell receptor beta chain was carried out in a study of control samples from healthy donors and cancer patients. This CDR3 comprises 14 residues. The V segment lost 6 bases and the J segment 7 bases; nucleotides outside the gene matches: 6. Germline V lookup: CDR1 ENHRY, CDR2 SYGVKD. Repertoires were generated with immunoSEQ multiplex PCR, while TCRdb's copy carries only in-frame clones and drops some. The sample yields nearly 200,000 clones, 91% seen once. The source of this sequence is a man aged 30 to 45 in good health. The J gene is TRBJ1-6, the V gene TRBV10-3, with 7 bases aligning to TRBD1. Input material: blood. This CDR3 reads CAIRGTAENSPLHF. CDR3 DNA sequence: TGTGCCATCAGAGGGACAGCGGAGAATTCACCCCTCCACTTT.